This T cell receptor beta chain was found in a study of blood T cell repertoires in COVID-19. Whole-study context: In each case, the material was cDNA or gDNA derived from T cells, B-cell-depleted T cells, or PBMCs.

This CDR3 region has 14 residues. The germline CDR1 and CDR2 sequences are LNHDA and SQIVND (reference sequence). V lost 3 bases, J lost 8 bases, and 4 bases stayed unmatched. Residents of 24 US areas, aged roughly 18 to 89 years, made up the participants. Cohorts were assigned according to the clinical history that participants reported. Authors' processing steps: Amplification with reference gene primers provided the estimates of nucleated cell counts. Assay: immunoSEQ multiplex PCR; the TCRdb copy retains only in-frame clones and omits some. That table supplies the V and J calls and clone size; D and trimming were determined from the DNA. Here the sample spans 200,000 to 250,000 clones, roughly 86% being singletons.

Sequencing was performed on PBMCs or T cells enriched from blood (not recorded which). This TCR was sampled from a woman aged 30 to 39 with acute COVID-19. The chain carries TRBV19 and TRBJ1-4; 9 bases are a match to TRBD1. The CDR3 coding sequence is TGTGCCAGTAGTATGGGGACAGGGAACGAAAAACTGTTTTTT. Its translation is CASSMGTGNEKLFF.